Following are 27 T cell receptor beta chains from one sample sequenced in a study of cytomegalovirus exposure and HLA in healthy donors. The PCR ran on 60 Vbeta and 13 Jbeta primers. The assay was immunoSEQ multiplex PCR, and TCRdb's table has in-frame clones only and misses some. This repertoire comprises over 60,000 clones; its ten largest clones make up around 7.2%. Source material: PBMCs. These receptors originate from a female donor in good health and CMV-seropositive.

The rearrangement links TRBV5-8 to TRBJ2-5, with 8 bases fitting TRBD2. Germline V gene sequence: CDR1 SGHTS, CDR2 YDEGEE. There are 15 residues in the CDR3. The junction had 2 bases not matched to a gene; V was cut back by 0 bases and J by 1 base. In DNA, the CDR3 is TGTGCCAGCAGCTTGGAAGGGACTAGCCAAGAGACCCAGTACTTC. As protein: CASSLEGTSQETQYF.

This chain joins TRBV14 and TRBJ2-7, with D tentatively TRBD2 (5 bases). The V gene lost 0 bases and the J gene lost 5 bases, with 17 bases spanning the gap. Germline V gene data show CDR1 as SGHDN and CDR2 as FVKESK. The CDR3 loop spans 16 amino acids. CDR3 sequence: CASSQDGDARLHEQYF. The DNA for the CDR3 is TGTGCCAGCAGCCAAGACGGGGATGCGAGACTGCACGAGCAGTACTTC.

The rearrangement joins TRBV6-6 to TRBJ1-2, with D possibly matching TRBD1 (6 bases). The germline gives CDR1 MNHNY, CDR2 SVGAGI (reference sequence). This CDR3 has 14 residues. The V and J ends lost 0 bases and 6 bases respectively, with 11 bases between them. In DNA form, the CDR3 reads TGTGCCAGCAGTTACTCGGGGTACAGGGATGGCTACACCTTC. Amino acids: CASSYSGYRDGYTF.

The chain links TRBV6-5 to TRBJ1-3; TRBD1 matches at 7 bases. The CDR3 is 13 residues long. Germline values: CDR1 MNHEY, CDR2 SVGAGI. V lost 6 bases and J lost 2; bases outside the gene matches: 1. CDR3 sequence: CASRGTAGNTIYF. CDR3 DNA sequence: TGTGCCAGCAGAGGGACAGCTGGAAACACCATATATTTT.

The chain employs TRBV13 and TRBJ2-5; D is undetermined. The V end was cut by 5 bases, the J end by 4 bases, with 17 bases between. Germline values: CDR1 PRHDT, CDR2 FYEKMQ (reference sequence). This CDR3 spans 15 amino acids. The CDR3, as DNA: TGTGCCAGCAGCCCTAGTCCCCAGCCTATAGAGACCCAGTACTTC. Its translation is CASSPSPQPIETQYF.

The chain carries TRBV27 and TRBJ2-1; 7 bases are a match to TRBD1. The CDR3 consists of 16 residues. Germline V CDR1 and CDR2: MNHEY, SMNVEV (reference sequence). Trimming removed 5 bases from V and 4 bases from J; junction bases left unmatched: 11. CDR3 protein: CASSHYRGQGYNEQFF. Here the CDR3 DNA reads TGTGCCAGCAGTCACTACAGGGGCCAGGGGTACAATGAGCAGTTCTTC.

The chain employs TRBV19 and TRBJ1-1, with 7 bases that match TRBD1. Per germline, CDR1 LNHDA and CDR2 SQIVND (reference sequence). Trimming at V came to 6 bases and at J to 10 bases, leaving 17 bases not matched to a gene. This CDR3 has 15 residues. This CDR3 is CASRLLDRQQGGAFF. CDR3 DNA: TGTGCCAGTAGATTACTGGACAGGCAACAAGGGGGAGCTTTCTTT.

V gene TRBV28 combines with J gene TRBJ2-7, with D possibly being TRBD1 (6 bases). V lost 6 bases and J lost 2, with 20 bases in between. Per germline, CDR1 MDHEN and CDR2 SYDVKM. The CDR3 consists of 16 residues. The CDR3 DNA reads TGTGCCAGCAGCATATGGCCCAGGGGCGCGGCCTACGAGCAGTACTTC. As protein: CASSIWPRGAAYEQYF.

The chain links TRBV5-4 to TRBJ1-2; no firm D call. V lost 0 bases to trimming and J lost 2 bases, with 17 bases between them. Germline values: CDR1 SGHNT, CDR2 YYREEE (reference sequence). The CDR3 is 17 amino acids. CDR3 in amino acids: CASSLGGQHLGNYGYTF. The CDR3 coding sequence is TGTGCCAGCAGCTTGGGAGGGCAGCACCTGGGGAACTATGGCTACACCTTC.

This chain joins TRBV30 and TRBJ2-2; D not certain. The CDR3 sequence is 13 residues long. V lost 3 bases and J lost 4, with 9 bases in between. From germline, CDR1 is GTSNPN and CDR2 SVGIG (reference sequence). The CDR3 nucleotides are TGTGCCTGGAGAGAGTCAGGCACCGGGGAGCTGTTTTTT. Its translation: CAWRESGTGELFF.

As regards this clone: A read error may account for a junction end that differs from germline. The chain couples TRBV30 to TRBJ2-1; D possibly corresponds to TRBD2 (6 bases). The germline V gene has CDR1 GTSNPN and CDR2 SVGIG (reference sequence). The CDR3 contains 17 residues. As DNA, the CDR3 is TGTGCCTGGAGTGTACGACCTTCGGGGGTCTCCGACAATGAGCAGTTCTTC. Residues: CAWSVRPSGVSDNEQFF. Full variable domain (missing parts from reference TRBV30 and TRBJ2-1): SQTIHQWPATLVQPVGSPLSLECTVEGTSNPNLYWYRQAAGRGLQLLFYSVGIGQISSEVPQNLSASRPQDRQFILSSKKLLLSDSGFYLCAWSVRPSGVSDNEQFFGPGTRLTVL.

The V and J genes are TRBV28 and TRBJ2-2; D might be TRBD1 (5 bases). Germline loops: CDR1 MDHEN, CDR2 SYDVKM. The CDR3 consists of 15 residues. V was trimmed by 3 bases and J by 1 base, leaving 9 bases between them. For the CDR3, the DNA is TGTGCCAGCAGTTTGGCAGGGTGGAACACCGGGGAGCTGTTTTTT. This codes for CASSLAGWNTGELFF. Together with reference TRBV28 and TRBJ2-2, the CDR3 gives the full variable domain: DVKVTQSSRYLVKRTGEKVFLECVQDMDHENMFWYRQDPGLGLRLIYFSYDVKMKEKGDIPEGYSVSREKKERFSLILESASTNQTSMYLCASSLAGWNTGELFFGEGSRLTVL.

This chain joins TRBV19 and TRBJ2-7; 11 bases line up with TRBD1. The CDR3 runs 14 residues. Germline V lookup: CDR1 LNHDA, CDR2 SQIVND (reference sequence). V shed 8 bases and J 1 base; nucleotides not matched to a gene: 4. The chain's CDR3 is CASRGTGGSYEQYF. CDR3 nucleotide sequence: TGTGCCAGTCGTGGGACAGGGGGTTCCTACGAGCAGTACTTC.

The chain combines TRBV30 with TRBJ2-5; TRBD2 aligns across 15 bases. Per the germline V gene, CDR1 is GTSNPN and CDR2 is SVGIG (reference sequence). The V gene end was trimmed by 1 base and the J gene end by 5 bases; junction bases not matched to a gene: 8. This CDR3 contains 17 residues. CDR3 in DNA: TGTGCCTGGAGTGCCGGACTAGCGGGGGGGAAAATGGAGACCCAGTACTTC. This encodes CAWSAGLAGGKMETQYF.

The chain uses TRBV11-2 and TRBJ1-2; D is possibly TRBD1 (5 bases). This CDR3 contains 13 residues. Trimming cost V 1 base and J 8 bases, with 11 bases left between them. Germline CDR1 SGHAT, CDR2 FQNNGV. CDR3 amino acids: CASSLGGALGYTF. The DNA for the CDR3 is TGTGCCAGCAGCTTAGGTGGGGCCCTCGGCTACACCTTC. Full variable domain (remainder filled in from reference TRBV11-2 and TRBJ1-2): EAGVAQSPRYKIIEKRQSVAFWCNPISGHATLYWYQQILGQGPKLLIQFQNNGVVDDSQLPKDRFSAERLKGVDSTLKIQPAKLEDSAVYLCASSLGGALGYTFGSGTRLTVV.

This chain connects TRBV19 to TRBJ1-4; TRBD1 might be the D (6 bases). CDR1 and CDR2 from the germline V gene are LNHDA and SQIVND (reference sequence). The CDR3 covers 14 residues. Between the trimmed V and J ends, which lost 4 bases and 4 bases, there was a span of 10 bases. Here the CDR3 DNA reads TGTGCCAGTAGTAACTCGGACAGTAATGAAAAACTGTTTTTT. The encoded protein is CASSNSDSNEKLFF.

The rearrangement joins TRBV6-5 to TRBJ2-1; D gene unclear. Germline values: CDR1 MNHEY, CDR2 SVGAGI. Trimming took 7 bases from V and 0 from J, leaving 10 bases between them. The length of the CDR3 is 14 residues. The CDR3 here is CASKDTRSYNEQFF. The CDR3 nucleotides read TGTGCCAGCAAAGACACCCGCTCCTACAATGAGCAGTTCTTC.

The J gene is TRBJ1-5, the V gene TRBV4-2, with D perhaps TRBD1 (6 bases). From germline, CDR1 is LGHNA and CDR2 YNFKEQ. This CDR3 region has 16 residues. Deletions cut 3 bases from V and 2 bases from J, with 14 bases between. The CDR3 is CASSQQGSLGNQPQHF. As DNA, the CDR3 is TGTGCCAGCAGCCAGCAGGGGAGTTTGGGCAATCAGCCCCAGCATTTT.

J is TRBJ1-2 and V is TRBV10-3; maybe TRBD1 (5 bases). Trimming removed 4 bases from V and 6 bases from J, with 12 bases in between. CDR1 and CDR2 from the germline V gene are ENHRY and SYGVKD. This CDR3 region has 13 residues. The CDR3 loop reads CAISGGGAHGYTF. CDR3 DNA sequence: TGTGCCATCAGTGGGGGAGGGGCTCATGGCTACACCTTC.

This chain connects TRBV4-2 to TRBJ2-5; 8 bases line up with TRBD1. Germline CDR1 is LGHNA and CDR2 is YNFKEQ. V lost 4 bases, J lost 5 bases, and 12 bases stayed unmatched. The CDR3 length is 16 residues. The CDR3 loop reads CASSPSTGVDWETQYF. The CDR3 coding sequence is TGTGCCAGCAGCCCGTCGACAGGGGTCGATTGGGAGACCCAGTACTTC.

The chain recombines TRBV10-3 with TRBJ1-4; a weak D match, TRBD1 (6 bases). This CDR3 spans 16 amino acids. The V end lost 10 bases, the J end lost 0 bases, and 18 bases lay between the germline ends. Germline V gene lookup returns CDR1 ENHRY and CDR2 SYGVKD. This CDR3 is CATRGAYPSTNEKLFF. CDR3 in DNA: TGTGCCACCCGGGGGGCATATCCTTCAACTAATGAAAAACTGTTTTTT.

The J gene is TRBJ2-1, the V gene TRBV7-6; D is perhaps TRBD2 (5 bases). With 1 base removed from V and 7 bases from J, the gap between germline ends came to 11 bases. This CDR3 has 14 residues. The germline CDR1 and CDR2 sequences are SGHVS and FNYEAQ. The CDR3 DNA reads TGTGCCAGCAGCTTAGGGACTGTGGGGAATGAGCAGTTCTTC. This codes for CASSLGTVGNEQFF.

The J gene is TRBJ2-1, the V gene TRBV5-1, with 15 bases that match TRBD2. V lost 4 bases to trimming and J lost 6 bases; unmatched junction nucleotides: 5. Germline CDR1 SGHRS, CDR2 YFSETQ. The CDR3 has 16 amino acids. CDR3 nucleotides: TGCGCCAGCAGCCCGGGGGGACTAGCGGGGGGCAATGAGCAGTTCTTC. Amino acids: CASSPGGLAGGNEQFF.

The chain has TRBV28 and TRBJ1-1; D is uncertain. Trimming cost V 7 bases and J 5 bases, with 11 bases left between them. This CDR3 comprises 12 residues. Germline assignment: CDR1 MDHEN and CDR2 SYDVKM. CDR3 in amino acids: CASNLGRTEAFF. The CDR3 nucleotides are TGTGCCAGCAATTTGGGGAGGACTGAAGCTTTCTTT.

The chain uses TRBV30 and TRBJ1-2; no clear D gene. Germline V lookup: CDR1 GTSNPN, CDR2 SVGIG (reference sequence). CDR3 length equals 15 residues. Trimming pared 4 bases from V and 3 bases from J, leaving 18 bases between. The CDR3 DNA reads TGTGCCTGGATCAGATCGAGGGAGAGGGACTATGGCTACACCTTC. Translated: CAWIRSRERDYGYTF.

Its frequency marks this clone as medium-sized. The genes are TRBV5-1 and TRBJ2-3, with D perhaps TRBD2 (6 bases). The V gene's germline CDR1 is SGHRS and CDR2 YFSETQ. The CDR3 length is 14 residues. V was cut by 3 bases and J by 2 bases, with 10 bases left in between. The DNA for the CDR3 is TGCGCCAGCAGCTACCAGCGGGCCACAGATACGCAGTATTTT. This translates into CASSYQRATDTQYF. Looking up the rest from reference TRBV5-1 and TRBJ2-3 gives the full variable domain: KAGVTQTPRYLIKTRGQQVTLSCSPISGHRSVSWYQQTPGQGLQFLFEYFSETQRNKGNFPGRFSGRQFSNSRSEMNVSTLELGDSALYLCASSYQRATDTQYFGPGTRLTVL.

V and J are TRBV4-3 and TRBJ1-1; 8 nucleotides align to TRBD1. Germline V gene sequence: CDR1 LGHNA, CDR2 YSLEER. This CDR3 has 17 residues. Trimming removed 2 bases from V and 4 bases from J; junction bases left unmatched: 12. This CDR3 is CASSQIGRDRGFTEAFF. CDR3 DNA sequence: TGCGCCAGCAGCCAAATTGGTAGAGACAGGGGTTTCACTGAAGCTTTCTTT.